The entry that follows covers one T cell receptor beta chain sequence. The CDR3 is 13 amino acids. V gave up 5 bases and J gave up 3 bases, with 11 bases separating them. Germline CDR1 reads SGHAT; CDR2 reads FQDESV (reference sequence). This entry is derived from a study of blood T cell repertoires in COVID-19. Study in general: COVID-19 samples, acute and convalescent, were from the United States, Italy and Spain.

Profiling relied on immunoSEQ multiplex PCR, and the TCRdb table lists in-frame clones only, not all of them. The table has about 65,000 clones, 90% to 95% seen once. This clonotype was obtained from a man between 70 and 80 years old with active COVID-19. This chain links TRBV11-1 with TRBJ2-7; tentatively, D is TRBD1 (6 bases). What was sequenced was peripheral blood. CDR3 bases: TGTGCCAGCAGCCTTGGGGGCGTCTACGAGCAGTACTTC. It yields the protein CASSLGGVYEQYF.